This T cell receptor beta chain was sequenced in a study of T cell responses to AZD1222 COVID-19 vaccine (dated by TCRdb to the early 2020s). About the investigation overall: AZD1222 recipients given second doses at about 4 weeks or at about 12 weeks were pooled, since spike-specific TCR depth and breadth were not found to differ between the two schedules. A total of just over 230 trial participants underwent TCR sequencing, of whom more than 200 had received two doses of AZD1222 and 26 had received two doses of the MenACWY control vaccine. Trial participants were enrolled by age into 18-55, 56-69 and 70-plus year subgroups, with around 140, 26 and 57 TCR-sequenced participants respectively.

The investigation overall reported the following: The vaccine-associated CD4 TCRs covered the entire spike protein, and the dominant responses fell in regions 160-218 and 743-854. The 56-69-year group was small, and its depth increase did not reach significance, likely because of low power. No day 14 peak-response samples were available, so repertoires were characterized only after the peak T cell response. Nearly half of unique spike-specific TCRs reportedly recognized epitopes outside regions mutated in the B.1.351 and B.1.1.7 variants. Spike-specific TCR breadth and depth rose significantly after two AZD1222 doses compared with day 0 and with MenACWY recipients. Participants were mostly white British, with more females than males. The authors suggested clonal diversity may have been underestimated. Only six AZD1222 recipients were SARS-CoV-2 seropositive at baseline, limiting conclusions about previously exposed vaccinees.

Read against the paper, the sample's time point label means: baseline before first vaccination. The vaccinee samples were drawn from two UK trials, COV001 and COV002, one of which was a single-blind randomized controlled phase 2/3 trial testing AZD1222 (ChAdOx1 nCoV-19) in healthy adults. For TCRbeta chain sequencing, PBMC samples from trial participants were taken at day 0 and at day 28 after the second dose. The CDR3 measures 14 amino acids from cysteine to phenylalanine. Only the CDR3 portion is preserved as DNA: 42 bases, with reading frame beginning at the first base. V lost 6 bases and J lost 3 bases, and the count of bases not matched to a germline gene is 7. In the germline V gene, CDR1 corresponds to SQVTM and CDR2 to ANQGSEA. A note on this clone: The specificity of this receptor is unknown. No much larger clonotype is one base removed from it; base qualities were not supplied.

The CDR3 regions of human TCRbeta chains were subjected to immunosequencing. Processing in the source paper ran as follows. Repertoire TCRs were checked for matches against a reference library of SARS-CoV-2-specific TCRs that had been generated using the MIRA antigen-specificity platform. Breadth was defined as the fraction of unique TCRs that were SARS-CoV-2-associated, and depth was defined as the fraction of total T cells that were SARS-CoV-2-associated. Each spike-specific TCR was assigned to its reactive spike region and to a CD4 or CD8 class using the MIRA data. Log10-transformed breadth and depth values were compared by one-way ANOVA with Sidak's multiple comparisons tests. TCRdb stores this immuneACCESS table with in-frame sequences only. Part of the clones is absent; in the studies checked, under half of the shortfall reflects unresolved V genes, and no reason is known for the rest. That table is the source of V, J and clone size, and D and trimming were worked out from the DNA. Across this sample there are about 120,000 clones, with about 89% seen only once. 5% to 7.5% of the sample is taken by the ten largest.

Source: peripheral blood, taken on day 0 of AZD1222 vaccination. The chain employs TRBV29-1 and TRBJ2-3, with 9 bases matching TRBD1. The sequence came from an adult in good health. The CDR3 sequence is CSVPGQGGTDTQYF. Read as DNA, the sequence is TGCAGCGTACCGGGACAGGGAGGAACAGATACGCAGTATTTT.